These 12 T cell receptor beta chains came from one sample sequenced in a study of blood T cell repertoires in COVID-19. Profiling relied on immunoSEQ multiplex PCR, and the TCRdb table lists in-frame clones only, not all of them. The profile shows about 410,000 clones, more than 80% of them singletons. Material: peripheral blood. The receptor source for this set is a woman aged 25 to 39 with active or convalescent COVID-19.

CDR3 amino acids: CASSQTGTSSAKNIQYF. CDR3 sequence (DNA): TGCGCCAGCAGCCAGACCGGGACTAGTTCAGCCAAAAACATTCAGTACTTC. The V call is TRBV4-1, the J call TRBJ2-4; TRBD2 aligns across 8 bases. Trimming took 3 bases from V and 0 from J; bases not matched to a gene: 7. The CDR3 spans 17 residues. CDR1 and CDR2 from the germline V gene are MGHRA and YSYEKL.

This sequence joins TRBV27 and TRBJ2-3; 16 bases align to TRBD2. The CDR3 consists of 17 residues. Germline assignment: CDR1 MNHEY and CDR2 SMNVEV (reference sequence). J lost 3 bases, V lost 6 bases, and 6 bases had no gene match. DNA of the CDR3: TGTGCCAGCAGGGGGACTAGCGGGAGGGCCCTTACAGATACGCAGTATTTT. Amino acid sequence: CASRGTSGRALTDTQYF.

The rearrangement uses TRBV18 and TRBJ1-5; possible D gene TRBD1, 6 bases. V was shortened by 2 bases and J by 2 bases, with 7 bases between the two germline ends. Germline V gene data show CDR1 as KGHSH and CDR2 as LQKENI. This CDR3 spans 14 amino acids. CDR3 protein: CASSPAGGNQPQHF. The CDR3 DNA sequence: TGTGCCAGCTCACCAGCAGGGGGCAATCAGCCCCAGCATTTT. Looking up the rest from reference TRBV18 and TRBJ1-5 gives the full variable domain: NAGVMQNPRHLVRRRGQEARLRCSPMKGHSHVYWYRQLPEEGLKFMVYLQKENIIDESGMPKERFSAEFPKEGPSILRIQQVVRGDSAAYFCASSPAGGNQPQHFGDGTRLSIL.

The rearrangement joins TRBV19 to TRBJ2-3; weak D call: TRBD1 (5 bases). This CDR3 region has 16 residues. Trimming removed 6 bases from V and 8 bases from J, with 24 bases in between. From germline, CDR1 is LNHDA and CDR2 SQIVND (reference sequence). In nucleotides, the CDR3 is TGTGCCAGTAGGGACGTACAGGTCAACGGTCCCGGTACGCAGTATTTT. Its protein is CASRDVQVNGPGTQYF.

The rearrangement links TRBV2 to TRBJ2-1; D is possibly TRBD2 (6 bases). The CDR3 has 15 residues. Germline V gene lookup returns CDR1 SNHLY and CDR2 FYNNEI. V lost 7 bases and J lost 8, with 21 bases in between. CDR3 nucleotides: TGTGCCAGCAACCTCGGCTATAGCGGTGGGTATGAGCAGTTCTTC. Translation: CASNLGYSGGYEQFF.

The chain has TRBV6-1 and TRBJ1-4, with 9 positions matching TRBD1. The CDR3 covers 16 residues. The germline CDR1 and CDR2 sequences are MNHNS and SASEGT. The trim removed 3 bases at V and 2 bases at J, leaving 4 bases unmatched. CDR3 sequence: CASSEDRGSTNEKLFF. The CDR3 bases are TGTGCCAGCAGTGAGGACAGGGGTTCTACTAATGAAAAACTGTTTTTT.

This chain uses TRBV5-1 with TRBJ1-1; 9 nucleotides agree with TRBD1. The germline CDR1 and CDR2 sequences are SGHRS and YFSETQ. The V segment lost 0 bases and the J segment 1 base; nucleotides outside the gene matches: 4. CDR3 length equals 16 residues. The CDR3 is CASSLGQGVANTEAFF. For the CDR3, the DNA is TGCGCCAGCAGCTTGGGACAGGGGGTCGCGAACACTGAAGCTTTCTTT.

The chain links TRBV25-1 to TRBJ1-1; 11 nucleotides line up with TRBD1. CDR3 length: 17 residues. The trim removed 4 bases at V and 5 bases at J, leaving 12 bases unmatched. Germline V gene sequence: CDR1 MGHDK, CDR2 SYGVNS. The CDR3 sequence is CASSARTGGLLETEAFF. The CDR3 DNA reads TGTGCCAGCAGTGCACGGACAGGGGGCCTTCTTGAGACTGAAGCTTTCTTT. Looking up the rest from reference TRBV25-1 and TRBJ1-1 gives the full variable domain: EADIYQTPRYLVIGTGKKITLECSQTMGHDKMYWYQQDPGMELHLIHYSYGVNSTEKGDLSSESTVSRIRTEHFPLTLESARPSHTSQYLCASSARTGGLLETEAFFGQGTRLTVV.

The genes are TRBV9 and TRBJ1-4, with D possibly matching TRBD1 (6 bases). V lost 0 bases and J 8 bases, leaving 11 bases between the germline ends. Germline CDR1 reads SGDLS; CDR2 reads YYNGEE. The CDR3 spans 14 residues. The CDR3 region has the DNA TGTGCCAGCAGCGTAGGACAGGTGGGGGAAAAACTGTTTTTT. It specifies CASSVGQVGEKLFF.

The chain couples TRBV6-6 to TRBJ2-2, with D perhaps TRBD2 (5 bases). The CDR3 length is 17 residues. Germline CDR1 and CDR2: MNHNY and SVGAGI (reference sequence). With 5 bases removed from V and 3 bases from J, the gap between germline ends came to 19 bases. CDR3 bases: TGTGCCAGCAGTCACCTTGACCGGGAATTTCACACCGGGGAGCTGTTTTTT. Its translation: CASSHLDREFHTGELFF.

V is TRBV6-5 and J is TRBJ1-6; 7 bases align to TRBD1. V lost 6 bases, J lost 5 bases, and 7 bases stayed unmatched. Germline V gene data show CDR1 as MNHEY and CDR2 as SVGAGI. The CDR3 length is 15 residues. The CDR3 sequence: CASRMGGQHNSPLHF. The CDR3 DNA sequence: TGTGCCAGCAGGATGGGGGGACAGCATAATTCACCCCTCCACTTT.

The rearrangement joins TRBV6-5 to TRBJ1-1; 9 bases are shared with TRBD1. The CDR3 is made up of 15 amino acids. V trimming: 8 bases; J trimming: 1 base; junction bases outside the gene matches: 8. Germline V gives CDR1 MNHEY, CDR2 SVGAGI. This chain's CDR3 is CASLDRGRGNTEAFF. The CDR3 region has the DNA TGTGCCAGCCTAGACAGGGGGAGGGGGAACACTGAAGCTTTCTTT.